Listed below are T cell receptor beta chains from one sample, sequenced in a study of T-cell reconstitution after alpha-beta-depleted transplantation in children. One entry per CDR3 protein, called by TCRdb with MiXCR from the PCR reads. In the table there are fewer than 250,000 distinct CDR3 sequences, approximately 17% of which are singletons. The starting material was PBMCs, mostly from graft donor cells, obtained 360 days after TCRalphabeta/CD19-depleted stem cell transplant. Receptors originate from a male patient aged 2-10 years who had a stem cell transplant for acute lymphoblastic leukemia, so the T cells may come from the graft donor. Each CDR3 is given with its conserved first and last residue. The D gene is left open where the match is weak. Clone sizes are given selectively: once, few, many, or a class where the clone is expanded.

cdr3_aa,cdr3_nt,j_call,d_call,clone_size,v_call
CAWSDGTGITEQYF,TGTGCCTGGAGTGACGGGACAGGGATTACCGAGCAGTACTTC,TRBJ2-7,TRBD1,few,TRBV30
CASITRLGEQFF,TGCGCCAGCATCACTAGGTTGGGTGAGCAGTTCTTC,TRBJ2-1,-,-,TRBV5-1
CSAPLGRGSYEQYF,TGCAGTGCTCCCCTCGGGAGGGGCTCCTACGAGCAGTACTTC,TRBJ2-7,TRBD2,few,TRBV20-1
CASSPPDRPESEHF,TGTGCCAGCTCACCACCCGACAGGCCGGAAAGCGAGCATTTT,TRBJ1-5,-,-,TRBV18
CSASYPSGRNEQFF,TGCAGTGCTAGTTACCCTAGCGGGAGAAATGAGCAGTTCTTC,TRBJ2-1,TRBD2,few,TRBV20-1
CASSESIGKTQETQYF,TGCGCCAGCAGTGAGTCGATCGGGAAAACCCAAGAGACCCAGTACTTC,TRBJ2-5,-,-,TRBV10-1
CASSLRQGLVPGELFF,TGTGCCAGCAGCCTTCGACAGGGGTTGGTTCCCGGGGAGCTGTTTTTT,TRBJ2-2,TRBD1,-,TRBV7-9
CACQGSSYEQYF,TGTGCCTGCCAGGGGAGCTCCTACGAGCAGTACTTC,TRBJ2-7,-,many,TRBV30
CASSPPRVGGDTQYF,TGCGCCAGCAGCCCACCCAGGGTTGGGGGAGATACGCAGTATTTT,TRBJ2-3,-,-,TRBV4-1
CASSSMRTGSGDTQYF,TGTGCCAGCAGCTCGATGAGGACGGGGTCGGGGGATACGCAGTATTTT,TRBJ2-3,-,-,TRBV13
CSVDVRGASTDTQYF,TGCAGCGTTGATGTCAGGGGTGCGAGCACAGATACGCAGTATTTT,TRBJ2-3,-,few,TRBV29-1
CSARPGASVYNEQFF,TGCAGTGCTCGTCCCGGGGCTAGCGTGTACAATGAGCAGTTCTTC,TRBJ2-1,-,-,TRBV20-1
CASSSPLGPPRTDTQYF,TGTGCCAGCAGTTCCCCCCTAGGGCCACCCCGCACAGATACGCAGTATTTT,TRBJ2-3,-,few,TRBV12-3/TRBV12-4
CSARDNQVGREDTQYF,TGCAGTGCTAGAGATAATCAGGTCGGGAGGGAAGATACGCAGTATTTT,TRBJ2-3,TRBD2,-,TRBV20-1
CASSEGTVENTGELFF,TGTGCCAGCAGCGAGGGGACAGTGGAGAACACCGGGGAGCTGTTTTTT,TRBJ2-2,TRBD1,-,TRBV9
CASSLDGAGGSYEQYF,TGTGCCAGCAGTTTGGATGGCGCGGGGGGGTCCTACGAGCAGTACTTC,TRBJ2-7,TRBD2,few,TRBV27
CASSPSGRARNTEAFF,TGTGCCAGCTCACCGTCGGGCAGAGCAAGGAACACTGAAGCTTTCTTT,TRBJ1-1,-,few,TRBV18
CASSQDRTDSYEQYF,TGTGCCAGCAGCCAAGATCGGACAGACTCCTACGAGCAGTACTTC,TRBJ2-7,-,few,TRBV4-2
CATSSQGAGFYEQYF,TGTGCCACCAGCTCCCAGGGGGCTGGATTCTACGAGCAGTACTTC,TRBJ2-7,TRBD1,few,TRBV15
CSALDRAGNQPQHF,TGCAGTGCTCTCGACAGGGCCGGCAATCAGCCCCAGCATTTT,TRBJ1-5,TRBD1,-,TRBV20-1
CASSLSTDRVNYGYTF,TGTGCCAGCAGTTTATCGACGGACAGGGTGAACTATGGCTACACCTTC,TRBJ1-2,TRBD1,few,TRBV27
CASSLFDSEGTEAFF,TGTGCCAGCAGCCTTTTCGACAGTGAGGGCACTGAAGCTTTCTTT,TRBJ1-1,-,few,TRBV7-9
CASSDYDTQYF,TGTGCCAGCAGCGATTACGATACGCAGTATTTT,TRBJ2-3,-,few,TRBV9
CASRQGGETQYF,TGTGCCAGCCGACAGGGCGGTGAGACCCAGTACTTC,TRBJ2-5,TRBD1,-,TRBV19
CATSDRGHLEETQYF,TGTGCCACCAGTGATCGGGGCCATTTGGAAGAGACCCAGTACTTC,TRBJ2-5,-,few,TRBV24-1
CASSPGTPQNIQYF,TGCGCCAGCAGCCCCGGGACTCCCCAAAACATTCAGTACTTC,TRBJ2-4,-,few,TRBV5-1
CASRPGWNTEAFF,TGTGCCAGCAGGCCAGGGTGGAACACTGAAGCTTTCTTT,TRBJ1-1,-,few,TRBV12-3/TRBV12-4
CASSPGTGVLQETQYF,TGTGCCAGCAGTCCCGGGACAGGGGTCCTTCAAGAGACCCAGTACTTC,TRBJ2-5,TRBD1,-,TRBV27